The entry that follows covers one T cell receptor (beta chain) sequence. Other DNA sequences from this sample encode an identical CDR3 as well. The source of the sample is a study of blood T cell repertoires in COVID-19. The overall study: Italy, Spain and the United States were the sources of the convalescent and acute COVID-19 samples. The cDNA or gDNA used as material had been derived from T cells, B-cell-depleted T cells, or PBMCs.

Original handling: Estimates of nucleated cell counts were drawn from the amplification of reference gene primers. Profiling relied on immunoSEQ multiplex PCR, and the TCRdb table lists in-frame clones only, not all of them. That table furnishes V, J and clone size, whereas the DNA furnished D and trimming. The sample holds about 180,000 clones; roughly 87% are singletons and the top ten take 7.6%. V was clipped by 4 bases and J by 6 bases; unmatched bases: 9. The CDR3 is 17 amino acids. CDR1 and CDR2 (germline): KGHDR, SFDVKD. Sequencing was carried out using peripheral blood. The V call is TRBV24-1, the J call TRBJ2-2; TRBD2 matches at 11 bases. The source is a woman between 70 and 85 years old with COVID-19, enrolled during active disease. CDR3 in amino acids: CATSETTSGSVSGELFF. The CDR3 nucleotides are TGTGCCACCAGTGAAACCACTAGCGGGAGTGTATCCGGGGAGCTGTTTTTT.